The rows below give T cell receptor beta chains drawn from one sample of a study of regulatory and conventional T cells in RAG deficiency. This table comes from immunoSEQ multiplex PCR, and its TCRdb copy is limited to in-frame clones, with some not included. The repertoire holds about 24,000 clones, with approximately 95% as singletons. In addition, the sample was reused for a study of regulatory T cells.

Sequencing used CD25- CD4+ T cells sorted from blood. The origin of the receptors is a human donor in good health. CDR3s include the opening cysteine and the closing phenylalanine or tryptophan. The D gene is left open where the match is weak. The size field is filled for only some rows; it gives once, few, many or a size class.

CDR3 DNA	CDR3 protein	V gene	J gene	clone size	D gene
TGCGCCAGCAGTGACCGCAGGCTATCCTACGAGCAGTACTTC	CASSDRRLSYEQYF	TRBV10-2	TRBJ2-7	few	.
TGTGCTAGTGGTTTGGCACCACCGAGCAATGAGCAGTTCTTC	CASGLAPPSNEQFF	TRBV12-5	TRBJ2-1	.	.
TGTGCCAGCAGTGAATCGTACAGGGGAAACACCATATATTTT	CASSESYRGNTIYF	TRBV6-1	TRBJ1-3	.	.
TGTGCCAGTACTCATTCTCCGGGACAGGGGGATGAAAAACTGTTTTTT	CASTHSPGQGDEKLFF	TRBV19	TRBJ1-4	.	TRBD1
TGTGCCAGCAGCCTTAGCGCGGCGGGCACCGGGGAGCTGTTTTTT	CASSLSAAGTGELFF	TRBV11-1	TRBJ2-2	.	.
TGTGCCAGCAGTGAAGCGCACAGGCTTTACGAGCAGTACTTC	CASSEAHRLYEQYF	TRBV6-1	TRBJ2-7	.	.
TGTGCCAGCCACCAGTCAGAGAACACTGAAGCTTTCTTT	CASHQSENTEAFF	TRBV18	TRBJ1-1	.	.
TGTGCCAGCAGCCAAGTGCCCTTATGGGGGGGCACTGAAGCTTTCTTT	CASSQVPLWGGTEAFF	TRBV4-2	TRBJ1-1	.	.
TGTGCCATCAGCCTTACCGGGATCACCGCCGAGCAGTACTTC	CAISLTGITAEQYF	TRBV10-3	TRBJ2-7	.	.
TGTGCCATCAAAGTCGGGGGGATCGACACCGGGGAGCTGTTTTTT	CAIKVGGIDTGELFF	TRBV10-3	TRBJ2-2	.	TRBD2
TGTGCCAGTAGTATAGTAACAGGGAGGGATGAGCAGTTCTTC	CASSIVTGRDEQFF	TRBV19	TRBJ2-1	.	.
TGCGCCAGCAGCTTGGGCGGGGCCCAGCCCCAGCATTTT	CASSLGGAQPQHF	TRBV5-1	TRBJ1-5	.	.
TGTGCCAGCAGCGTAAGATGGGGACTAGCGGGACCCTCCTACGAGCAGTACTTC	CASSVRWGLAGPSYEQYF	TRBV4-2	TRBJ2-7	.	TRBD2
TGTGCCAGCAGCTTAGGACGGAGGGGATCCTACAATGAGCAGTTCTTC	CASSLGRRGSYNEQFF	TRBV7-8	TRBJ2-1	.	.
TGTGCCAGCAGTTGGGGCGCAGGGAACGAGCAGTACTTC	CASSWGAGNEQYF	TRBV6-5	TRBJ2-7	.	.
TGTGCCAGCAGTTACGGTGGCGACAGCATCTATGGCTACACCTTC	CASSYGGDSIYGYTF	TRBV6-5	TRBJ1-2	.	.
TGTGCCAGCAGTTTAACTCTATTTTCAGGGGGCAGCGAGCAGTACTTC	CASSLTLFSGGSEQYF	TRBV28	TRBJ2-7	.	TRBD1
TGTGCCAGCAGCTCGGCTTCCTCGGGGAACACTGAAGCTTTCTTT	CASSSASSGNTEAFF	TRBV5-6	TRBJ1-1	.	.
TGTGCCAGCTCACCAGGCGCAGGCCAGATACTCCTCGGGCAGTACTTC	CASSPGAGQILLGQYF	TRBV18	TRBJ2-7	.	.
TGTGCCAGCAGCTTCTTCGATCCGGGCACAGATACGCAGTATTTT	CASSFFDPGTDTQYF	TRBV7-2	TRBJ2-3	.	.
TGTGCCAGCAGTGAGCGAAATGGCTACACCTTC	CASSERNGYTF	TRBV6-1	TRBJ1-2	.	.
TGTGCCAGCACTCGCCCACAGGGTTCCTATAATTCACCCCTCCACTTT	CASTRPQGSYNSPLHF	TRBV28	TRBJ1-6	.	.
TGCGCCAGCGGTGACCGACTAAGCAATCAGCCCCAGCATTTT	CASGDRLSNQPQHF	TRBV10-2	TRBJ1-5	once	.
TGTGCCAGTACCCGGGCAGGGGGTAATGGCTACACCTTC	CASTRAGGNGYTF	TRBV19	TRBJ1-2	.	TRBD1
TGCGCCAGCAGCCAAGGTCGTAGCAATCAGCCCCAGCATTTT	CASSQGRSNQPQHF	TRBV4-1	TRBJ1-5	.	.
TGTGCCAGCAGCCTTCATGGCGGCACTGAAGCTTTCTTT	CASSLHGGTEAFF	TRBV5-5	TRBJ1-1	.	.
TGTGCCAGCAGCTTCCAGGGTATCACTGAAGCTTTCTTT	CASSFQGITEAFF	TRBV5-4	TRBJ1-1	.	.
TGCGCCAGCAGCTTGGCCAAGAGCTACGGGGCCAAAAACATTCAGTACTTC	CASSLAKSYGAKNIQYF	TRBV5-1	TRBJ2-4	.	.
TGTGCCTGGAGTGGCACGGGTACCCGAGCCTATGGCTACACCTTC	CAWSGTGTRAYGYTF	TRBV30	TRBJ1-2	.	.
TGTGCCAGCAGAACCGACAGGGGGAAGAAACCTAGGACAGATACGCAGTATTTT	CASRTDRGKKPRTDTQYF	TRBV27	TRBJ2-3	.	TRBD1
TGCGCCAGCAGCTCGGGTGTGGGGGCAGGGGGCCCTCGGGAGACCCAGTACTTC	CASSSGVGAGGPRETQYF	TRBV5-1	TRBJ2-5	.	TRBD1
TGCGCCAGCAGCCAAGATCGCGACAGGGTAATTGGAGCTAATGAAAAACTGTTTTTT	CASSQDRDRVIGANEKLFF	TRBV4-1	TRBJ1-4	.	TRBD1
TGTGCCAGCAGCTCGACAGGGGGGTCCCCCTACGAGCAGTACTTC	CASSSTGGSPYEQYF	TRBV5-4	TRBJ2-7	.	TRBD1
TGTGCCACCTCGTCAGTGAACACTGAAGCTTTCTTT	CATSSVNTEAFF	TRBV15	TRBJ1-1	.	.
TGTGCCAGCAGCCCAGAGGGGGGGGGCACCGGGGAGCTGTTTTTT	CASSPEGGGTGELFF	TRBV7-2	TRBJ2-2	.	.
TGCGCCAGCAGCACGGGACAGGGGGGGATCCTTACCGGGGAGCTGTTTTTT	CASSTGQGGILTGELFF	TRBV5-1	TRBJ2-2	.	TRBD1
TGCAGCGTTGCGGTCCGAATATCGAACACCGGGGAGCTGTTTTTT	CSVAVRISNTGELFF	TRBV29-1	TRBJ2-2	.	.
TGTGCCAGCATCGATGAGAGCTATGGCTACACCTTC	CASIDESYGYTF	TRBV6-6	TRBJ1-2	.	.
TGTGCCAGCAAACCCCCTCCCGGGACAGGGGGATTCGGAGAGCAGTTCTTC	CASKPPPGTGGFGEQFF	TRBV27	TRBJ2-1	.	TRBD1
TGTGCCAGCAGTTACCGCCGGGACAATGAGCAGTTCTTC	CASSYRRDNEQFF	TRBV6-5	TRBJ2-1	.	.
TGTGCCAGCAGCTTACTCCCCCTAGCAGCCGGTCCTGAGCAGTTCTTC	CASSLLPLAAGPEQFF	TRBV13	TRBJ2-1	.	.
TGTGCCAGCAGTCAATCGGGAGACAGCTATAATGAAAAACTGTTTTTT	CASSQSGDSYNEKLFF	TRBV28	TRBJ1-4	.	.
TGTGCCAGCAGCTTATTTGTGGGACTAGCCAAAAACATTCAGTACTTC	CASSLFVGLAKNIQYF	TRBV7-2	TRBJ2-4	.	.
TGCGCCAGCAGCTTCACAGGGGAAGATGGCTACACCTTC	CASSFTGEDGYTF	TRBV5-1	TRBJ1-2	.	TRBD1
TGTGCCAGCAGCGTAGTTAGCACCGGGGAGCTGTTTTTT	CASSVVSTGELFF	TRBV9	TRBJ2-2	.	.
TGTGCCAGTAGTATGCGAAGAACAACTAATGAAAAACTGTTTTTT	CASSMRRTTNEKLFF	TRBV19	TRBJ1-4	.	.
TGTGCCAGCAGCTGGACAGGGGATAATGAAAAACTGTTTTTT	CASSWTGDNEKLFF	TRBV5-4	TRBJ1-4	.	TRBD1
TGTGCCAGCAGTAACCGGGACAGGGGAAACTATGGCTACACCTTC	CASSNRDRGNYGYTF	TRBV6-6	TRBJ1-2	.	TRBD1
TGTGCCAGCAGTGAAATTGGGGGGAGCTCCTACGAGCAGTACTTC	CASSEIGGSSYEQYF	TRBV6-1	TRBJ2-7	.	.
TGTGCCAGCAGTGAAGCGGGACGGGGGGCCCAGCATTTT	CASSEAGRGAQHF	TRBV2	TRBJ1-5	.	.
TGTGCCAGCAGCGTAGGGACAGGGGGCGTTTATGGCTACACCTTC	CASSVGTGGVYGYTF	TRBV9	TRBJ1-2	.	TRBD1